The source of this T cell receptor (beta chain) is a study of cytomegalovirus exposure and HLA in healthy donors (dated by TCRdb to 2015 to 2018). A note on the overall study: According to a later analysis, the roughly 120 validation repertoires were produced on the same platform as the roughly 600 repertoires of the first cohort. To predict cytomegalovirus infection status, the study combined high-throughput TCR immunosequencing, statistical association of individual TCRs with disease status, and machine learning. Along with the roughly 700-subject first cohort, a separate validation cohort of 120 different subjects was used. The study aimed to test whether signatures of past pathogen exposure could be identified by cataloging public T cell receptors. The research as a whole found: In vitro tests confirmed that a few of the cytomegalovirus-associated TCR beta chains recognize cytomegalovirus antigens. Subsequent analysis determined that TCRs grouped into clusters in the first cohort also showed a tendency toward co-occurrence across the 90 to 150 validation repertoires, and 94% of cluster scores exceeded 0. In the study, 150 to 200 TCR beta chains were listed as associated with cytomegalovirus. Across donors, most TCR sequences were observed very rarely, whereas some public TCRs were present in many individuals. The classifier was reported to diagnose cytomegalovirus status with high specificity and sensitivity in both the original cohort and the validation cohort. According to the authors, the approach could potentially be generalized to other disease states and immunological phenotypes. A later analysis lacked HLA typing for the validation cohort, so it scored co-occurrence in that cohort across all 110 or so repertoires.

The CDR3 starts with the cysteine, ends with the phenylalanine, and has 16 residues. The only DNA kept is the CDR3, 48 bases in frame from the first base. The germline V gene specifies SGHRS as CDR1 and YFSETQ as CDR2. The germline V and J ends show losses of 0 bases and 2 bases respectively, and no gene match explains 6 bases of the junction. About this clone: Its antigen is not yet known. Base quality data are lacking; no much larger clone is found one base away.

Donors formed part of the validation cohort, which comprised over a hundred subjects and was distinct from the first cohort of under 850 subjects. Library creation used the immunoSEQ multiplex PCR assay. Per the authors' processing: To diagnose cytomegalovirus status from the catalog of TCR beta chain sequences, a statistical classification framework was built. TCRdb provides this immuneACCESS table in a form limited to in-frame rearrangements. Some clones are lacking; in checked studies, under half of them reflect an unresolved V gene, and why the rest are absent is not known. That table furnishes V, J and clone size, whereas the DNA furnished D and trimming. A total of some 180,000 clones appear in this sample, about 81% of them only once. The top ten constitute around 1.2% of the sample.

Sequenced material: PBMCs. The chain links TRBV5-1 with TRBJ2-3, with TRBD2 identical over 7 junction bases. The TCR sequence derives from a woman aged 25-40 years in good health and CMV-seronegative. The nucleotide sequence reads as follows: TGCGCCAGCAGCTTGGGGACTAGTTACTTCACAGATACGCAGTATTTT. Protein translation: CASSLGTSYFTDTQYF.